The source of this T cell receptor beta chain is a study of blood T cell repertoires in COVID-19. For the study at large: The origin of the acute and convalescent COVID-19 samples was the United States, Italy and Spain. T cells, B-cell-depleted T cells, or PBMCs provided the cDNA or gDNA that served as material.

Trimming left V 1 base short and J 10 bases short, with 14 bases between. The CDR3 sequence is 15 residues long. Germline values: CDR1 SEHNR, CDR2 FQNEAQ (reference sequence). Authors' processing steps: Reference gene primer amplification yielded estimated nucleated cell counts. TCRdb's copy holds only in-frame clones and misses some; the assay was immunoSEQ multiplex PCR. The V and J calls and the clone size are those of that table, but D and trimming were determined from the DNA. The sample lists some 110,000 clones, more than 80% occurring once. The clonotype was recovered from a man aged 40-49 years with acute or convalescent COVID-19. This rearrangement joins TRBV7-9 to TRBJ1-6; D might be TRBD1 (5 bases). The sample comprised peripheral blood. CDR3 in amino acids: CASSLVIQGRSPLHF. As DNA, the CDR3 is TGTGCCAGCAGCTTAGTGATTCAGGGAAGGTCACCCCTCCACTTT.